The 32 T cell receptor beta chains reported below all come from one sample, sequenced in a study of blood T cell repertoires in COVID-19. The protocol was immunoSEQ multiplex PCR, while the TCRdb copy is restricted to in-frame clones and leaves out a portion. The sample lists over 250,000 clones; about 87% were seen once. The specimen sequenced was peripheral blood. The source is a man aged 60 to 75 who had recovered from COVID-19.

This chain's CDR3 is CASSYLQGAGDEQYF. For the CDR3, the DNA is TGTGCCAGCAGTTACCTACAGGGGGCGGGGGACGAGCAGTACTTC. The chain has TRBV6-5 and TRBJ2-7; 9 bases align to TRBD1. V dropped 2 bases and J dropped 5; count of bases not matched to a gene: 7. The CDR3 totals 15 residues. Per germline, CDR1 MNHEY and CDR2 SVGAGI.

V gene TRBV29-1 combines with J gene TRBJ1-1; tentatively, D is TRBD1 (5 bases). Germline assignment: CDR1 SQVTM and CDR2 ANQGSEA. The CDR3 is made up of 14 amino acids. V lost 8 bases to trimming and J lost 5 bases, with 21 bases between them. CDR3 region: CSFAMGGEGTEAFF. The CDR3 DNA follows: TGCAGCTTTGCCATGGGGGGGGAAGGGACTGAAGCTTTCTTT.

The chain combines TRBV18 with TRBJ2-4; D might be TRBD1 (7 bases). The germline CDR1 and CDR2 sequences are KGHSH and LQKENI. CDR3 length: 15 amino acids. V was shortened by 3 bases and J by 6 bases, with 15 bases between the two germline ends. CDR3 bases: TGTGCCAGCTCACCTAACCGACAGGGAGGAAACATTCAGTACTTC. Protein product: CASSPNRQGGNIQYF.

This clone was seen once. The CDR3, as DNA: TGTGCCAGCAGCCAAGATGGCGGATTTCCACGGTACTTC. The encoded protein is CASSQDGGFPRYF. This chain connects TRBV3-1 (or the pseudogene TRBV3-2) to TRBJ2-7; D gene unclear. The CDR3 consists of 13 residues. V lost 0 bases and J 12 bases, leaving 15 bases between the germline ends. Germline CDR1 reads LGHDT; CDR2 reads YNNKEL (reference sequence).

This clone was observed many times. The chain joins TRBV15 to TRBJ2-2; D gene unclear. V was shortened by 1 base and J by 7 bases, with 7 bases between the two germline ends. Germline assignment: CDR1 LNHNV and CDR2 YYDKDF (reference sequence). The CDR3 covers 13 residues. The CDR3 here is CATSRGLGGELFF. CDR3 sequence (DNA): TGTGCCACCAGCAGAGGACTCGGCGGGGAGCTGTTTTTT.

The V and J genes are TRBV6-6 and TRBJ1-4; D not certain. Per the germline V gene, CDR1 is MNHNY and CDR2 is SVGAGI (reference sequence). The CDR3 runs to 16 residues. V dropped 0 bases and J dropped 8 bases, with 16 bases sitting between them. CDR3 amino acids: CASSYSRLSFEEKLFF. The CDR3 DNA reads TGTGCCAGCAGTTACTCAAGACTTTCTTTTGAGGAAAAACTGTTTTTT.

This chain links TRBV7-9 with TRBJ1-6, with a possible D match to TRBD1 (6 bases). The germline CDR1 and CDR2 sequences are SEHNR and FQNEAQ (reference sequence). The CDR3 spans 15 residues. Trimming pared 10 bases from V and 7 bases from J, leaving 20 bases between. The CDR3 is CATTITQGNNSPLHF. As DNA, the CDR3 is TGTGCCACGACAATCACACAGGGTAACAATTCACCCCTCCACTTT.

This clone appeared once. The chain carries TRBV19 and TRBJ2-5; D call uncertain. CDR1 is LNHDA and CDR2 is SQIVND in the germline V gene (reference sequence). This CDR3 comprises 12 residues. Trimming left V 4 bases short and J 5 bases short, with 8 bases between. CDR3 in amino acids: CASSNQWETQYF. The CDR3 DNA reads as TGTGCCAGTAGTAATCAGTGGGAGACCCAGTACTTC.

This clone was detected only a few times. The chain recombines TRBV9 with TRBJ2-7; 8 bases agree with TRBD1. J gave up 0 bases and V 3 bases, and 5 bases lay outside the gene matches. Germline V gene data show CDR1 as SGDLS and CDR2 as YYNGEE. This CDR3 has 15 amino acids. This chain's CDR3 is CASSERTGSSYEQYF. For the CDR3, the DNA is TGTGCCAGCAGCGAGCGGACAGGGAGCTCCTACGAGCAGTACTTC.

The rearrangement links TRBV5-5 to TRBJ1-6, with TRBD1 matching 8 bases. The CDR3 has 18 amino acids. Germline loops: CDR1 SGHKS, CDR2 YYEKEE (reference sequence). The V segment lost 2 bases and the J segment 5 bases; nucleotides outside the gene matches: 12. CDR3 sequence (DNA): TGTGCCAGCAGCTTCACCACCGGGACAGGAGGTAATAATTCACCCCTCCACTTT. Its protein is CASSFTTGTGGNNSPLHF.

This sequence joins TRBV2 and TRBJ2-3, with TRBD1 matching 8 bases. Unmatched junction bases numbered 3, after V lost 6 bases and J lost 4 bases. CDR1 SNHLY and CDR2 FYNNEI come from the germline V gene. The CDR3 is 13 amino acids. The CDR3 DNA sequence: TGTGCCAGCAGAGGACAGGGCCCAGATACGCAGTATTTT. Translating it yields CASRGQGPDTQYF.

V is TRBV19 and J is TRBJ2-7, with D uncertain. Germline values: CDR1 LNHDA, CDR2 SQIVND (reference sequence). V gave up 5 bases and J gave up 3 bases, with 20 bases separating them. The CDR3 contains 16 residues. The CDR3 loop is CASSSLPDTTYYEQYF. The CDR3, as DNA: TGTGCCAGTAGTTCCCTTCCCGACACGACGTACTACGAGCAGTACTTC.

This chain connects TRBV3-1 (or the pseudogene TRBV3-2) to TRBJ2-7; maybe TRBD1 (5 bases). V dropped 1 base and J dropped 0 bases, with 13 bases sitting between them. The germline gives CDR1 LGHDT, CDR2 YNNKEL (reference sequence). The CDR3 is made up of 16 amino acids. The CDR3 loop is CASSQGGLSSSYEQYF. The CDR3 nucleotides are TGTGCCAGCAGCCAAGGGGGCCTCTCTAGCTCCTACGAGCAGTACTTC.

This clone appeared a few times. The rearrangement uses TRBV7-9 and TRBJ2-1; D gene uncertain. Germline CDR1 reads SEHNR; CDR2 reads FQNEAQ (reference sequence). V shed 3 bases and J shed 6 bases, with 9 bases lying between them. The CDR3 totals 13 residues. The CDR3 region has the DNA TGTGCCAGCAGCTTCCTAGTAGGCAATGAGCAGTTCTTC. It yields the protein CASSFLVGNEQFF.

The gene calls are TRBV15 and TRBJ1-5, with 7 nucleotides matching TRBD1. This CDR3 region has 15 residues. CDR1 is LNHNV, CDR2 YYDKDF, per germline (reference sequence). V shed 3 bases, J shed 3 bases, and the junction held 5 bases outside the gene matches. The CDR3 DNA reads as TGTGCCACCAGCAGGCTGGACAGGCCCAATCAGCCCCAGCATTTT. Amino acid sequence: CATSRLDRPNQPQHF. Complete variable domain (other parts from reference TRBV15 and TRBJ1-5): DAMVIQNPRYQVTQFGKPVTLSCSQTLNHNVMYWYQQKSSQAPKLLFHYYDKDFNNEADTPDNFQSRRPNTSFCFLDIRSPGLGDTAMYLCATSRLDRPNQPQHFGDGTRLSIL.

V and J are TRBV5-1 and TRBJ2-7; TRBD1 aligns across 9 bases. Germline V gene sequence: CDR1 SGHRS, CDR2 YFSETQ. This CDR3 is built from 16 residues. The V segment lost 0 bases and the J segment 1 base; nucleotides outside the gene matches: 5. Here the CDR3 reads CASSLVGTGISYEQYF. The CDR3 DNA sequence: TGCGCCAGCAGCTTGGTCGGGACAGGGATTTCCTACGAGCAGTACTTC.

The chain employs TRBV5-4 and TRBJ2-7; possible D gene TRBD2, 6 bases. The CDR3 is 15 residues long. Trimming took off 4 bases at V and 4 bases at J, with 18 bases between the two ends. Germline CDR1 reads SGHNT; CDR2 reads YYREEE (reference sequence). The CDR3 DNA reads as TGTGCCAGCAGCCCCACCCCGGGGGAGCAATACGAGCAGTACTTC. Protein sequence: CASSPTPGEQYEQYF.

J is TRBJ1-3 and V is TRBV6-5; D not certain. This CDR3 comprises 16 residues. Looked up from germline, CDR1 is MNHEY and CDR2 is SVGAGI. The V end was cut by 0 bases, the J end by 0 bases, with 9 bases between. CDR3 DNA sequence: TGTGCCAGCAGTTACTCTGTTGGGAGCTCTGGAAACACCATATATTTT. Amino acids: CASSYSVGSSGNTIYF.

J is TRBJ1-4 and V is TRBV2, with TRBD1 matching 10 bases. The V gene end was trimmed by 6 bases and the J gene end by 4 bases; junction bases not matched to a gene: 5. The CDR3 contains 15 residues. CDR1 is SNHLY, CDR2 FYNNEI, per germline. CDR3 protein: CASRRGTGVNEKLFF. CDR3 nucleotides: TGTGCCAGCAGGAGAGGGACAGGGGTTAATGAAAAACTGTTTTTT.

V gene TRBV18 combines with J gene TRBJ1-5, with D tentatively TRBD1 (6 bases). CDR1 KGHSH and CDR2 LQKENI come from the germline V gene. This CDR3 is built from 17 residues. The germline V and J ends were trimmed by 3 bases and 6 bases, with 21 bases remaining between them. CDR3: CASSPVQSRQGSQPQHF. CDR3 nucleotide sequence: TGTGCCAGCTCACCGGTCCAAAGCAGGCAGGGGAGTCAGCCCCAGCATTTT.

The rearrangement uses TRBV5-4 and TRBJ1-5; maybe TRBD1 (6 bases). This CDR3 contains 14 residues. Trimming shortened V by 0 bases and J by 6 bases, and 10 bases separated the two germline ends. Germline V lookup: CDR1 SGHNT, CDR2 YYREEE (reference sequence). The CDR3 is CASSLDQGSQPQHF. CDR3 DNA: TGTGCCAGCAGCTTGGACCAGGGGAGTCAGCCCCAGCATTTT.

This clone was counted a few times. The chain joins TRBV5-1 to TRBJ2-7, with 13 bases matching TRBD2. The CDR3 length is 17 residues. Germline V gene lookup returns CDR1 SGHRS and CDR2 YFSETQ. J gave up 0 bases and V 4 bases, and 7 bases lay outside the gene matches. For the CDR3, the DNA is TGCGCCAGCAGCAAGAGGACTAGCGGGGGCCCCTCCTACGAGCAGTACTTC. Its protein product is CASSKRTSGGPSYEQYF.

The V gene is TRBV5-1, the J gene TRBJ1-5; unclear D gene. V lost 3 bases to trimming and J lost 7 bases, with 11 bases between them. Germline CDR1 is SGHRS and CDR2 is YFSETQ. This CDR3 contains 13 residues. The CDR3 bases are TGCGCCAGCAGCTCAAACCCGGGACAGCCCCAGCATTTT. Protein: CASSSNPGQPQHF.

Written as DNA, the CDR3 is TGTGCCAGTAGTATAGATCTAGATAGCAATCAGCCCCAGCATTTT. This codes for CASSIDLDSNQPQHF. This sequence joins TRBV19 and TRBJ1-5; unclear D gene. The length of the CDR3 is 15 residues. CDR1 LNHDA and CDR2 SQIVND come from the germline V gene (reference sequence). Trimming removed 0 bases at V and 0 bases at J, with 6 bases between. The variable domain in full, completed from reference TRBV19 and TRBJ1-5, reads DGGITQSPKYLFRKEGQNVTLSCEQNLNHDAMYWYRQDPGQGLRLIYYSQIVNDFQKGDIAEGYSVSREKKESFPLTVTSAQKNPTAFYLCASSIDLDSNQPQHFGDGTRLSIL.

The chain employs TRBV9 and TRBJ2-3; 12 bases align to TRBD2. Germline CDR1 SGDLS, CDR2 YYNGEE. The trim removed 3 bases at V and 1 base at J, leaving 3 bases unmatched. The CDR3 is 16 residues long. CDR3 bases: TGTGCCAGCAGCGCCCGACTAGCGGGGGGCACAGATACGCAGTATTTT. Encoded protein: CASSARLAGGTDTQYF.

This clone was detected only once. The chain couples TRBV18 to TRBJ2-7; the D gene is possibly TRBD1 (6 bases). This CDR3 contains 14 residues. The germline V gene has CDR1 KGHSH and CDR2 LQKENI. V dropped 5 bases and J dropped 1 base, with 12 bases sitting between them. The CDR3 sequence is CASSTTGLSYEQYF. CDR3 DNA sequence: TGTGCCAGCTCAACAACAGGGCTATCCTACGAGCAGTACTTC. The entire variable domain, with the rest obtained from reference TRBV18 and TRBJ2-7, is as follows: NAGVMQNPRHLVRRRGQEARLRCSPMKGHSHVYWYRQLPEEGLKFMVYLQKENIIDESGMPKERFSAEFPKEGPSILRIQQVVRGDSAAYFCASSTTGLSYEQYFGPGTRLTVT.

Remarks on this clone: Germline and junction disagree at one end, which may indicate a read error. The chain uses TRBV5-1 and TRBJ2-1; 9 nucleotides align to TRBD2. CDR1 is SGHRS, CDR2 YFSETQ, per germline. The CDR3 loop spans 15 amino acids. In DNA form, the CDR3 reads TGCGCCAGCAGCTTGGGGACTAGCGAGGGACTGTTGTCGATCTTC. This sequence encodes CASSLGTSEGLLSIF.

This chain links TRBV7-9 with TRBJ2-7, with D possibly TRBD2 on 6 matching bases. The V and J ends lost 2 bases and 2 bases respectively, with 13 bases between them. This CDR3 spans 15 amino acids. Germline loops: CDR1 SEHNR, CDR2 FQNEAQ (reference sequence). The chain's CDR3 is CASSLREAGTYEQYF. The CDR3 DNA follows: TGTGCCAGCAGCTTAAGGGAGGCCGGGACCTACGAGCAGTACTTC.

The chain has TRBV19 and TRBJ2-7; 9 bases line up with TRBD1. The ends lost 4 bases at V and 2 bases at J; junction bases unmatched: 6. Germline CDR1 LNHDA, CDR2 SQIVND (reference sequence). This CDR3 has 15 amino acids. DNA of the CDR3: TGTGCCAGTAGTAACCTGGGACAGGGACCCTACGAGCAGTACTTC. This sequence encodes CASSNLGQGPYEQYF.

The V and J genes are TRBV5-4 and TRBJ2-7; D possibly corresponds to TRBD1 (6 bases). CDR3 length equals 17 residues. CDR1 and CDR2 from the germline V gene are SGHNT and YYREEE (reference sequence). The ends were cut back, 4 bases at V and 5 bases at J, with 25 bases in the middle. CDR3 in amino acids: CASSPPGWQGLGDEQYF. The CDR3 DNA reads TGTGCCAGCAGCCCCCCGGGCTGGCAGGGGTTGGGAGACGAGCAGTACTTC.

This clone appeared a single time. This chain links TRBV5-1 with TRBJ1-2; TRBD1 matches 7 bases. V lost 4 bases to trimming and J lost 8 bases; unmatched junction nucleotides: 8. CDR1 and CDR2 (germline): SGHRS, YFSETQ. This CDR3 region has 13 residues. CDR3 protein: CASSPDRVEGYTF. CDR3 DNA: TGCGCCAGCAGCCCCGACAGGGTCGAGGGCTACACCTTC.

The chain joins TRBV5-1 to TRBJ2-5; possibly TRBD2 for D (6 bases). The germline V gene encodes CDR1 SGHRS and CDR2 YFSETQ. Deletions cut 0 bases from V and 4 bases from J, with 19 bases between. This CDR3 contains 17 residues. In DNA form, the CDR3 reads TGCGCCAGCAGCTTGGCGGGGGTGGATTTCTGGCGAGAGACCCAGTACTTC. Translation gives CASSLAGVDFWRETQYF.